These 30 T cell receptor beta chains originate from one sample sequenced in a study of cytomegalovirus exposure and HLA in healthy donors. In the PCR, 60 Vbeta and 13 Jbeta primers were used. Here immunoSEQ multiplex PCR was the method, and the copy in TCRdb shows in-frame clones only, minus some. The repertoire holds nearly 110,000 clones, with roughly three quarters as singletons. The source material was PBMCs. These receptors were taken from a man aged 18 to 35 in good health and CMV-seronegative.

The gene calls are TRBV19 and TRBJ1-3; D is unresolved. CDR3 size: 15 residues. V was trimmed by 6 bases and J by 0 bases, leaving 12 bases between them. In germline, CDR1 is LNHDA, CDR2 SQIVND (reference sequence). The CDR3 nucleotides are TGTGCCAGTAGCACTTATCTACTCTCTGGAAACACCATATATTTT. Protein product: CASSTYLLSGNTIYF.

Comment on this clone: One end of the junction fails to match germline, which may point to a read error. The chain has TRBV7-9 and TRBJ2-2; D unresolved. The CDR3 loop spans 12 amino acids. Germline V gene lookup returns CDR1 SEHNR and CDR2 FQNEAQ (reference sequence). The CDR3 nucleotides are TGTTCCAGCAGCTTTTCGTCCGGGGAGCTGTTTTTT. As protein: CSSSFSSGELFF. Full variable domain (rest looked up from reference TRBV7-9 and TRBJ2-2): DTGVSQNPRHKITKRGQNVTFRCDPISEHNRLYWYRQTLGQGPEFLTYFQNEAQLEKSRLLSDRFSAERPKGSFSTLEIQRTEQGDSAMYLCSSSFSSGELFFGEGSRLTVL.

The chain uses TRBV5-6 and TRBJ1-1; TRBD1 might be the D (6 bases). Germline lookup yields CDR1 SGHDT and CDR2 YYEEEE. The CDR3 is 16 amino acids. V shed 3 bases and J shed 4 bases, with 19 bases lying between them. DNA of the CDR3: TGTGCCAGCAGCTATGGACTGGGCGGGGGGGCCACTGAAGCTTTCTTT. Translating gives CASSYGLGGGATEAFF.

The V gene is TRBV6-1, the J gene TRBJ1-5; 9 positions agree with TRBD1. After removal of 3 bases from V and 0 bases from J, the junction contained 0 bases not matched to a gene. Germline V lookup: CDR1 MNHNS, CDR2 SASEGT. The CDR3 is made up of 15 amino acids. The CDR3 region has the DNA TGTGCCAGCAGTGAGGGACAGGGTAGCAATCAGCCCCAGCATTTT. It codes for CASSEGQGSNQPQHF.

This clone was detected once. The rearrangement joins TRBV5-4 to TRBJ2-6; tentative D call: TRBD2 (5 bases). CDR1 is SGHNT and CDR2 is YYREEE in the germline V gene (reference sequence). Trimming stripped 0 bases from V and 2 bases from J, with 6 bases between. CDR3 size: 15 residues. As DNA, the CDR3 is TGTGCCAGCAGCTTGGACGGGGCTGGGGCCAACGTCCTGACTTTC. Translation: CASSLDGAGANVLTF.

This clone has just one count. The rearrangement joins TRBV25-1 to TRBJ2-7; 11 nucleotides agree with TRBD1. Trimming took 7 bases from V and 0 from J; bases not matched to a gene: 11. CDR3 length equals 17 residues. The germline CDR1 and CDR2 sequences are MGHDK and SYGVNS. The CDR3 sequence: CASMSPGTGGVSYEQYF. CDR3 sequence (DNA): TGTGCCAGCATGAGTCCCGGGACAGGGGGAGTCTCCTACGAGCAGTACTTC.

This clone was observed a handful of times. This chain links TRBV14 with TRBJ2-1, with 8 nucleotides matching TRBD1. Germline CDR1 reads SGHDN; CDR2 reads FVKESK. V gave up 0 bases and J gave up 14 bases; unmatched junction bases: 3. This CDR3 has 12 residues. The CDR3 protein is CASSQDWTGKFF. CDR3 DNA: TGTGCCAGCAGCCAAGACTGGACAGGGAAGTTCTTC. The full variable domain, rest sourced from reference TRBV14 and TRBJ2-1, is EAGVTQFPSHSVIEKGQTVTLRCDPISGHDNLYWYRRVMGKEIKFLLHFVKESKQDESGMPNNRFLAERTGGTYSTLKVQPAELEDSGVYFCASSQDWTGKFFGPGTRLTVL.

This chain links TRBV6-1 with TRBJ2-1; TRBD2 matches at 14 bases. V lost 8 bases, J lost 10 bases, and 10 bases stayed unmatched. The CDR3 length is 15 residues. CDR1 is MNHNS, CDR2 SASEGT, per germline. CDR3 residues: CASGRTSGGTREQFF. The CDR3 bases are TGTGCCAGCGGAAGGACTAGCGGGGGGACGAGGGAGCAGTTCTTC.

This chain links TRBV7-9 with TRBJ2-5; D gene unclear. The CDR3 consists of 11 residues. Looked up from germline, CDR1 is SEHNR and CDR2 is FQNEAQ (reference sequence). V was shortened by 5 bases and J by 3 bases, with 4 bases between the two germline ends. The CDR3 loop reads CASSPKETQYF. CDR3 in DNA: TGTGCCAGCAGCCCAAAAGAGACCCAGTACTTC.

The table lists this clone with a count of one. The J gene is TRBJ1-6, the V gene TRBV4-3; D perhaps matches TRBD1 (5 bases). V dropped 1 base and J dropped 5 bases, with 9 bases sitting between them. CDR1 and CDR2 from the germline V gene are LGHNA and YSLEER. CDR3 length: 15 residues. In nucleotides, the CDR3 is TGCGCCAGCAGCCAAGGGGGCCCCGATAATTCACCCCTCCACTTT. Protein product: CASSQGGPDNSPLHF.

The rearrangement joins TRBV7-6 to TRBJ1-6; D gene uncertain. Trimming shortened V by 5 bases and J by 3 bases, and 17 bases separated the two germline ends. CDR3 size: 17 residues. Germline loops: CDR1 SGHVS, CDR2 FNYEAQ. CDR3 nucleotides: TGTGCCAGCAGCCCAGACCAGGCCCTAAACTATAATTCACCCCTCCACTTT. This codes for CASSPDQALNYNSPLHF.

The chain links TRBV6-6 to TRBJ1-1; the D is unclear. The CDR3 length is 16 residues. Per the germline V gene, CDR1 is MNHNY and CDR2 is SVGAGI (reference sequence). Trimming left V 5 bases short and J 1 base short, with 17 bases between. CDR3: CASSTTTYGENTEAFF. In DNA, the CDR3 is TGTGCCAGCAGTACGACGACATACGGGGAGAACACTGAAGCTTTCTTT.

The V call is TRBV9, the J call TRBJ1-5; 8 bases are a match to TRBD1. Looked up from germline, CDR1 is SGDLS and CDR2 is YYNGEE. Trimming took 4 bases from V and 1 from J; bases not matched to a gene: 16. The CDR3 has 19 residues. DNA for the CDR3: TGTGCCAGCAGCAAACAGGGGGGGGTTGCGCGGGGGAGCAATCAGCCCCAGCATTTT. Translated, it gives CASSKQGGVARGSNQPQHF. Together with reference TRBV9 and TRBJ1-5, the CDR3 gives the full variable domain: DSGVTQTPKHLITATGQRVTLRCSPRSGDLSVYWYQQSLDQGLQFLIQYYNGEERAKGNILERFSAQQFPDLHSELNLSSLELGDSALYFCASSKQGGVARGSNQPQHFGDGTRLSIL.

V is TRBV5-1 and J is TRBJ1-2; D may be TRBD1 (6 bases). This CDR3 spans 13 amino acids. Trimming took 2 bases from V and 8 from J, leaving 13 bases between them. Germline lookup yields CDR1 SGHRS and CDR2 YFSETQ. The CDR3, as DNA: TGCGCCAGCAGCTTCTCACAGGGCGGCGGCTACACCTTC. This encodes CASSFSQGGGYTF.

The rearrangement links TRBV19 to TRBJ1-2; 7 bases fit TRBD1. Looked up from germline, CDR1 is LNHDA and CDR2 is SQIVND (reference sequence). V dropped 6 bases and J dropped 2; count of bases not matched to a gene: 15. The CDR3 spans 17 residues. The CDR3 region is CASRFLAPRGTNYGYTF. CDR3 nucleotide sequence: TGTGCCAGTAGGTTCCTCGCCCCCAGGGGGACGAACTATGGCTACACCTTC.

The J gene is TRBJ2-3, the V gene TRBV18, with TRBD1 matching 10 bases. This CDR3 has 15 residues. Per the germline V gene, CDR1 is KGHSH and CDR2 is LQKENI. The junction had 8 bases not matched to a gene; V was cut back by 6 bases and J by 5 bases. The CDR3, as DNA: TGTGCCAGCTCCGGGGACAGGGGATTTGGAGATACGCAGTATTTT. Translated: CASSGDRGFGDTQYF.

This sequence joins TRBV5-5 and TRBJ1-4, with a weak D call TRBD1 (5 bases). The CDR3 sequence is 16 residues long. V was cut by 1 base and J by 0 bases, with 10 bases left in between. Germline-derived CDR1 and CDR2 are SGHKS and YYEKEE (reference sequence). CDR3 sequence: CASSLRTQTTNEKLFF. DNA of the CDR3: TGTGCCAGCAGCTTGAGGACACAAACAACTAATGAAAAACTGTTTTTT.

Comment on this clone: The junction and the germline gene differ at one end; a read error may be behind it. Written as DNA, the CDR3 is TGTTCCAGCTCCTTGGACGGGGGGGGCGACTTGAGCAATCAGCCCCAGCATTTT. Translation gives CSSSLDGGGDLSNQPQHF. This sequence joins TRBV7-9 and TRBJ1-5, with D possibly being TRBD1 (6 bases). Germline CDR1 is SEHNR and CDR2 is FQNEAQ (reference sequence). This CDR3 comprises 18 residues.

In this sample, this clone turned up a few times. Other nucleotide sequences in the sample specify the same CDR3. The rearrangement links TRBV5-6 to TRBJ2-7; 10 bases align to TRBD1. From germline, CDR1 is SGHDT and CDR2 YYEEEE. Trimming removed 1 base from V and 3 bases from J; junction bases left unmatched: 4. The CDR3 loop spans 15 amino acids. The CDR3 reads CASSLLGTGDYEQYF. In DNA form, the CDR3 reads TGTGCCAGCAGCTTGCTCGGGACAGGGGACTACGAGCAGTACTTC.

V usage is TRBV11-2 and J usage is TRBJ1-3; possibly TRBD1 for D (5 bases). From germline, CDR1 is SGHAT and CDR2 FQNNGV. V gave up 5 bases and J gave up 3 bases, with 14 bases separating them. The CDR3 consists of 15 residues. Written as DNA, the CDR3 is TGTGCCAGCAGCGGAGACAGTTTATATGGAAACACCATATATTTT. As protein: CASSGDSLYGNTIYF.

The CDR3 bases are TGTGCCAGCAGCCAAGTAGGAGGAGGCGAGCAGTACTTC. It is translated as CASSQVGGGEQYF. This chain connects TRBV6-5 to TRBJ2-7; possibly TRBD2 for D (5 bases). V was cut by 6 bases and J by 6 bases, with 15 bases left in between. Per the germline V gene, CDR1 is MNHEY and CDR2 is SVGAGI. This CDR3 has 13 residues.

CDR3 amino acids: CASILDPQTTGELFF. CDR3 nucleotide sequence: TGCGCCAGCATCCTAGACCCGCAGACTACCGGGGAGCTGTTTTTT. The chain couples TRBV5-1 to TRBJ2-2; D unclear. Trimming cost V 6 bases and J 5 bases, with 17 bases left between them. Germline V gene lookup returns CDR1 SGHRS and CDR2 YFSETQ. The CDR3 length is 15 residues.

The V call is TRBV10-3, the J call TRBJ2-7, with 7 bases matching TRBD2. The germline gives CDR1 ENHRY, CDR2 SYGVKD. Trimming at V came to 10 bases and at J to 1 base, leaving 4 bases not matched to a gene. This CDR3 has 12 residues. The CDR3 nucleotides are TGTGCCAGCTCGGGACTATCCTACGAGCAGTACTTC. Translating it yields CASSGLSYEQYF.

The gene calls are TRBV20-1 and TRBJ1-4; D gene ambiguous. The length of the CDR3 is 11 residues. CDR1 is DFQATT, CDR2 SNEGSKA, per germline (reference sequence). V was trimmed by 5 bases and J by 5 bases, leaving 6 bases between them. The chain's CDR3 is CSAYKNEKLFF. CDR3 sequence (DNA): TGCAGTGCTTATAAAAATGAAAAACTGTTTTTT.

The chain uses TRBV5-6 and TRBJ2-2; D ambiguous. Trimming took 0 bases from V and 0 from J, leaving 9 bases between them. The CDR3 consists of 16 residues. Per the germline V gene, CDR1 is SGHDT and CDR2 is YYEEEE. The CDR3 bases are TGTGCCAGCAGCTTGGTTTCCCAGACGAACACCGGGGAGCTGTTTTTT. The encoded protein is CASSLVSQTNTGELFF.

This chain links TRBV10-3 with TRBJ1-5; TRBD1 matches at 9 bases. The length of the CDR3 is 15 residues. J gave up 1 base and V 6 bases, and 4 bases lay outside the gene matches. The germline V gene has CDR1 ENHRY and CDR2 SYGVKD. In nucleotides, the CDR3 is TGTGCCATCAGCTCACAGGGGGCGAGCAATCAGCCCCAGCATTTT. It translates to CAISSQGASNQPQHF.

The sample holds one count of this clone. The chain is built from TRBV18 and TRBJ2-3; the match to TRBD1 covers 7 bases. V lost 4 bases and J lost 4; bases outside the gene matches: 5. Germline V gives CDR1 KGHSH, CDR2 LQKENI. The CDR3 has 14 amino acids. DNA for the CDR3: TGTGCCAGCTCACTACAGGGGTTGGCAGATACGCAGTATTTT. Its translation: CASSLQGLADTQYF.

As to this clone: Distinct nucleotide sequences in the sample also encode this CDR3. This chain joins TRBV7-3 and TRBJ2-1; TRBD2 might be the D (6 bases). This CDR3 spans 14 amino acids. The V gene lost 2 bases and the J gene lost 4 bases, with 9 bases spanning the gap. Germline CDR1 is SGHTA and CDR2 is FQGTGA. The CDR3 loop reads CASSLAGSYNEQFF. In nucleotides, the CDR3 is TGTGCCAGCAGCTTAGCGGGGTCTTACAATGAGCAGTTCTTC.

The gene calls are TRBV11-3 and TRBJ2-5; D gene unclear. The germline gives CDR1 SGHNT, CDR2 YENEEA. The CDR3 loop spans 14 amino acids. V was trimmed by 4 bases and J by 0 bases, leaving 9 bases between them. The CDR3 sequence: CASSSDWDQETQYF. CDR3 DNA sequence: TGTGCCAGCAGCTCTGACTGGGACCAAGAGACCCAGTACTTC.

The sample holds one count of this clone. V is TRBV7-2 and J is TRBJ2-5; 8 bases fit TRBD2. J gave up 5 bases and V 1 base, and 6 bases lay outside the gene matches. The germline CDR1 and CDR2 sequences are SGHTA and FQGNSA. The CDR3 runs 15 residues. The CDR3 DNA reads TGTGCCAGCAGCTTAGTTCCGGGGGGGCGTGAGACCCAGTACTTC. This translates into CASSLVPGGRETQYF.